The rows below give T cell receptor beta chains drawn from one sample of a study of vaccination and CD4 T cells after COVID-19. Via MiXCR, TCRdb re-called the PCR reads, giving one row per CDR3 protein. The repertoire consists of 15,000 to 19,000 distinct CDR3 sequences, with around 40% occurring once and the leading ten covering roughly 5.9%. For these TCRs, the target antigens are not known. The material was CD4+ T cells from blood, cultured in vitro, obtained before SARS-CoV-2 vaccination. Source of these receptors: a human donor who had recovered from COVID-19. CDR3s leave out the opening cysteine and the closing phenylalanine or tryptophan.

v_gene	len	CDR3aa
TRBV19	12	ASSKRSSGNTIY
TRBV6-2/TRBV6-3	13	ASSYSTRLNTEAF
TRBV7-2	13	ASSLAAGDTDTQY
TRBV20-1	12	SARRARNYNEQF
TRBV5-4	12	ASSLSQGSDTQY
TRBV12-3/TRBV12-4	12	ASSLSDSNQPQH
TRBV5-4	12	ASSLDGGGAEAF
TRBV20-1	11	SAGQGRDYGYT
TRBV12-3/TRBV12-4	12	ASSLSLGDQPQH
TRBV7-9	12	ASSLAGANTEAF
TRBV19	11	ASSVAGYNEQF
TRBV28	12	ASSSMGLRQPQH
TRBV30	14	AWSVSTVGGNQPQH
TRBV4-1	14	ASSQLGGQRNYEQY
TRBV7-2	14	ASSTSGLAPIGELF
TRBV2	11	ATHRISLGEQY
TRBV21-1	11	ASSNTSSYEQY
TRBV6-1	14	ASSPGGRPESSEQF
TRBV6-1	12	ASSVDSLTDTQY
TRBV29-1	10	SDKTGLGGYT
TRBV7-2	15	ASSLNAGREANYGYT
TRBV6-1	12	ASRWSVNTGELF
TRBV19	12	ASSARDRTDTQY
TRBV15	12	ATSGDKTNSPLH
TRBV7-6	13	ASSLEGAQGQKLF
TRBV20-1	13	SAGSRTSGFYEQY
TRBV6-1	11	ASSDGTGILYT
TRBV6-2/TRBV6-3	9	ASSYGVTQY
TRBV19	13	ASSTDRGSNQPQH
TRBV6-1	16	ASSPRDRSGGIKETQY
TRBV27	10	ASSARQGLEF
TRBV7-9	15	ASSLGTGGPGNQPQH
TRBV28	13	ASSTPGGFGYGYT
TRBV4-3	12	ASSQGGRTDTQY
TRBV7-2	14	ASSTLHGQGGTEAF
TRBV7-9	12	ASSFEGGPGGYT
TRBV7-3	15	ASSLTGAGGTHNEQF
TRBV6-1	12	ASSETAVTYGYT
TRBV5-4	12	ASSIGGQLNEQF
TRBV19	12	ASSQGRNTGELF